This TCR beta chain was sequenced for a study of cytomegalovirus exposure and HLA in healthy donors. In regard to this clone: Its specificity is unknown.

This PCR relied on a set of 60 Vbeta primers and 13 Jbeta primers. Sequenced by immunoSEQ multiplex PCR; TCRdb stores in-frame clones only, minus some. The sample has 100,000 to 150,000 clones, roughly three quarters seen once. V lost 3 bases to trimming and J lost 0 bases; unmatched junction nucleotides: 1. Germline CDR1 reads KGHSH; CDR2 reads LQKENI. The CDR3 sequence is 14 residues long. General study findings and limits: Usually a TCR sequence was rare, but some public TCRs were found in many donors. TCR beta chain V- and J-gene trimming was linked, in a later analysis, to a missense variant in DCLRE1C. The study designated roughly 150 TCR beta chains cytomegalovirus-associated. For most TCR beta V segments, an earlier analysis put the productive rate at about 87% or about 30% of the time.

J is TRBJ1-1 and V is TRBV18; the match to TRBD1 covers 7 bases. The sequencing input was PBMCs. This TCR derives from a woman aged 40 to 55 in good health and CMV-seronegative. The CDR3 DNA follows: TGTGCCAGCTCACCGACAGGGATGAACACTGAAGCTTTCTTT. Encoded protein: CASSPTGMNTEAFF.